The 26 T cell receptor beta chains below come from one sample, sequenced in a study of cytomegalovirus exposure and HLA in healthy donors. Primers included in the PCR were 60 Vbeta and 13 Jbeta primers. The protocol was immunoSEQ multiplex PCR, while the TCRdb copy is restricted to in-frame clones and leaves out a portion. The sample data list 100,000 to 150,000 clones. Specimen: PBMCs. The receptors here all came from a middle-aged man in good health and CMV-seronegative.

V usage is TRBV5-1 and J usage is TRBJ2-5; the match to TRBD2 covers 7 bases. The DNA end lines up better with TRBJ2-7; the J call may be wrong. Germline V gene lookup returns CDR1 SGHRS and CDR2 YFSETQ. This CDR3 is 13 amino acids long. CDR3: CASKERGSYEQYF. DNA for the CDR3: TGCGCCAGCAAGGAGCGGGGCTCCTACGAGCAGTACTTC.

The gene calls are TRBV30 and TRBJ1-2; D remains ambiguous. The V end lost 1 base, the J end lost 7 bases, and 7 bases lay between the germline ends. The germline CDR1 and CDR2 sequences are GTSNPN and SVGIG (reference sequence). The CDR3 runs 11 residues. CDR3 protein: CAWSARVGYTF. The DNA of the CDR3 is TGTGCCTGGAGTGCGAGGGTTGGCTACACCTTC.

The V and J genes are TRBV6-4 and TRBJ2-3; 7 bases agree with TRBD2. Germline V CDR1 and CDR2: MRHNA, SNTAGT. The CDR3 runs 14 residues. V gave up 2 bases and J gave up 6 bases; unmatched junction bases: 5. CDR3 bases: TGTGCCAGCAGTGACGGGAGGGGTTCGGATACGCAGTATTTT. Translating gives CASSDGRGSDTQYF.

This chain uses TRBV5-6 with TRBJ2-7; 15 nucleotides match TRBD2. Germline CDR1 and CDR2: SGHDT and YYEEEE. The CDR3 length is 18 residues. V lost 0 bases, J lost 3 bases, and 7 bases stayed unmatched. The CDR3 nucleotides are TGTGCCAGCAGCTTGGTGGGGGGACTAGCGGGAGGTGGCTACGAGCAGTACTTC. Translation gives CASSLVGGLAGGGYEQYF.

The chain links TRBV6-5 to TRBJ1-1, with 9 bases fitting TRBD1. V trimming: 3 bases; J trimming: 1 base; junction bases outside the gene matches: 6. Looked up from germline, CDR1 is MNHEY and CDR2 is SVGAGI. The CDR3 consists of 16 residues. The CDR3 DNA reads TGTGCCAGCAGTTATGTACAGGGGGCGAAGAACACTGAAGCTTTCTTT. The encoded protein is CASSYVQGAKNTEAFF.

The genes are TRBV5-4 and TRBJ2-2; 8 nucleotides line up with TRBD2. J lost 1 base, V lost 0 bases, and 2 bases had no gene match. CDR1 and CDR2 from the germline V gene are SGHNT and YYREEE (reference sequence). The CDR3 runs to 16 residues. CDR3 sequence: CASSLALAENTGELFF. CDR3 DNA: TGTGCCAGCAGCTTGGCACTAGCGGAGAACACCGGGGAGCTGTTTTTT.

The chain has TRBV25-1 and TRBJ2-1, with 9 bases matching TRBD2. V lost 8 bases and J lost 6; bases outside the gene matches: 8. The germline V gene encodes CDR1 MGHDK and CDR2 SYGVNS. The CDR3 extends over 14 amino acids. The chain's CDR3 is CASRIAGVGNEQFF. The CDR3 DNA sequence: TGTGCCAGCCGGATAGCGGGAGTCGGCAATGAGCAGTTCTTC.

The V and J genes are TRBV7-2 and TRBJ2-6, with 12 bases matching TRBD1. Germline V lookup: CDR1 SGHTA, CDR2 FQGNSA. V was clipped by 5 bases and J by 4 bases; unmatched bases: 9. The CDR3 has 18 residues. CDR3 region: CASSRSGQGAVGANVLTF. CDR3 DNA sequence: TGTGCCAGCAGCAGATCGGGACAGGGGGCGGTAGGGGCCAACGTCCTGACTTTC.

The chain uses TRBV11-3 and TRBJ2-1; 12 nucleotides line up with TRBD2. This CDR3 is built from 17 residues. Per germline, CDR1 SGHNT and CDR2 YENEEA. The junction had 11 bases not matched to a gene; V was cut back by 4 bases and J by 7 bases. DNA for the CDR3: TGTGCCAGCAGCTCTCAAGGTCAGACTAGCGGGAGAAATGAGCAGTTCTTC. Protein sequence: CASSSQGQTSGRNEQFF.

The chain uses TRBV7-2 and TRBJ2-7, with 7 bases lining up with TRBD1. The J segment lost 5 bases and the V segment lost 6 bases, leaving 7 bases of the junction unmatched. The CDR3 length is 13 residues. CDR1 is SGHTA and CDR2 is FQGNSA in the germline V gene. The CDR3, as DNA: TGTGCCAGCAGGGGGGACAGTTTAAACGAGCAGTACTTC. Amino acid sequence: CASRGDSLNEQYF.

This rearrangement joins TRBV5-1 to TRBJ2-3; tentatively, D is TRBD1 (5 bases). Germline assignment: CDR1 SGHRS and CDR2 YFSETQ. Deletions cut 1 base from V and 3 bases from J, with 21 bases between. The CDR3 loop spans 18 amino acids. CDR3 region: CASSLRPGGLGATDTQYF. In DNA, the CDR3 is TGCGCCAGCAGCTTGAGGCCCGGCGGCCTAGGGGCAACAGATACGCAGTATTTT. The variable domain in full, with the rest retrieved from reference TRBV5-1 and TRBJ2-3, is KAGVTQTPRYLIKTRGQQVTLSCSPISGHRSVSWYQQTPGQGLQFLFEYFSETQRNKGNFPGRFSGRQFSNSRSEMNVSTLELGDSALYLCASSLRPGGLGATDTQYFGPGTRLTVL.

V gene TRBV4-1 combines with J gene TRBJ2-5, with 9 bases fitting TRBD2. The CDR3 runs to 16 residues. The trim removed 1 base at V and 6 bases at J, leaving 9 bases unmatched. CDR1 MGHRA and CDR2 YSYEKL come from the germline V gene. This chain's CDR3 is CASSQGLSSGSQTQYF. The CDR3 DNA follows: TGCGCCAGCAGCCAAGGGCTGAGTAGCGGGAGTCAGACCCAGTACTTC.

V is TRBV27 and J is TRBJ2-7; 8 bases match TRBD1. Germline values: CDR1 MNHEY, CDR2 SMNVEV (reference sequence). The V gene end was trimmed by 6 bases and the J gene end by 4 bases; junction bases not matched to a gene: 8. The CDR3 contains 14 residues. CDR3 residues: CASSQDREGYEQYF. CDR3 DNA sequence: TGTGCCAGCAGCCAGGACAGGGAAGGGTACGAGCAGTACTTC.

The chain is built from TRBV12-5 and TRBJ2-1; possibly TRBD2 for D (6 bases). Germline V gene sequence: CDR1 LGHNT, CDR2 FRNRAP. The CDR3 contains 12 residues. V lost 1 base, J lost 10 bases, and 8 bases lay in between. The CDR3 nucleotides are TGTGCTAGTGGTTTGGGTGGGGGGGAGCAGTTCTTC. Amino acid sequence: CASGLGGGEQFF.

This chain connects TRBV30 to TRBJ1-5; 10 nucleotides line up with TRBD1. Germline V lookup: CDR1 GTSNPN, CDR2 SVGIG (reference sequence). Trimming took 3 bases from V and 6 from J; bases not matched to a gene: 11. The CDR3 spans 16 residues. The CDR3 here is CAWRRGGRDRGQPQHF. The CDR3 DNA reads TGTGCCTGGAGACGGGGGGGCCGGGACAGGGGTCAGCCCCAGCATTTT.

J is TRBJ1-2 and V is TRBV15; TRBD1 might be the D (5 bases). Trimming cost V 3 bases and J 9 bases, with 20 bases left between them. This CDR3 region has 15 residues. Germline V lookup: CDR1 LNHNV, CDR2 YYDKDF (reference sequence). CDR3 residues: CATSSEKEMGTSYTF. CDR3 coding DNA: TGTGCCACCAGCAGCGAAAAAGAAATGGGGACTAGCTACACCTTC.

The rearrangement links TRBV27 to TRBJ1-3; D may be TRBD1 (6 bases). Deletions cut 8 bases from V and 0 bases from J, with 11 bases between. Germline V gene lookup returns CDR1 MNHEY and CDR2 SMNVEV (reference sequence). This CDR3 has 14 amino acids. CDR3 coding DNA: TGTGCCAGCTCTCAACAGGGCTCTGGAAACACCATATATTTT. Its translation is CASSQQGSGNTIYF.

The CDR3 here is CASSGQLNEQYF. CDR3 sequence (DNA): TGTGCCAGCAGCGGACAGCTCAACGAGCAGTACTTC. The chain joins TRBV6-5 to TRBJ2-7; D possibly corresponds to TRBD1 (6 bases). CDR3 length: 12 residues. The germline V gene encodes CDR1 MNHEY and CDR2 SVGAGI. The V gene lost 6 bases and the J gene lost 5 bases, with 11 bases spanning the gap.

The chain carries TRBV7-9 and TRBJ2-1; 13 positions agree with TRBD2. Germline V CDR1 and CDR2: SEHNR, FQNEAQ (reference sequence). Trimming took 5 bases from V and 7 from J; bases not matched to a gene: 2. The CDR3 is 14 residues long. CDR3 sequence: CASSGGLAGNEQFF. DNA of the CDR3: TGTGCCAGCAGCGGGGGACTAGCGGGAAATGAGCAGTTCTTC. The full variable domain, in which reference TRBV7-9 and TRBJ2-1 provide the parts outside the CDR3, is DTGVSQNPRHKITKRGQNVTFRCDPISEHNRLYWYRQTLGQGPEFLTYFQNEAQLEKSRLLSDRFSAERPKGSFSTLEIQRTEQGDSAMYLCASSGGLAGNEQFFGPGTRLTVL.

V is TRBV27 and J is TRBJ2-3; TRBD1 is a possible D gene (6 bases). V shed 3 bases and J shed 3 bases, with 13 bases lying between them. The length of the CDR3 is 15 residues. Germline V gene data show CDR1 as MNHEY and CDR2 as SMNVEV (reference sequence). DNA for the CDR3: TGTGCCAGCAGTTTTGGGCTCCAGGGGACAGATACGCAGTATTTT. Protein: CASSFGLQGTDTQYF.

This chain joins TRBV27 and TRBJ2-5, with 14 bases matching TRBD2. TRBJ2-7 matches the DNA end more closely, so the J call is doubtful. CDR1 and CDR2 from the germline V gene are MNHEY and SMNVEV (reference sequence). The CDR3 spans 14 residues. In nucleotides, the CDR3 is TGTGCCAGCAGCTGGGGACTAGCGGGAGACGAGCAGTACTTC. Protein product: CASSWGLAGDEQYF.

The V gene is TRBV11-2, the J gene TRBJ2-7; 11 nucleotides line up with TRBD2. This CDR3 region has 14 residues. Germline CDR1 reads SGHAT; CDR2 reads FQNNGV. The ends lost 6 bases at V and 3 bases at J; junction bases unmatched: 4. This CDR3 reads CASRSSGRFYEQYF. In DNA form, the CDR3 reads TGTGCCAGCAGATCTAGCGGGAGGTTCTACGAGCAGTACTTC.

The CDR3 nucleotides are TGTGCCAGCAGCGTAGATTCGGTCACGACAGATACGCAGTATTTT. Its protein product is CASSVDSVTTDTQYF. The rearrangement uses TRBV9 and TRBJ2-3; D is ambiguous. V dropped 0 bases and J dropped 3 bases, with 11 bases sitting between them. Germline V gene lookup returns CDR1 SGDLS and CDR2 YYNGEE. The CDR3 is 15 residues long.

The genes are TRBV4-1 and TRBJ1-5, with 7 bases matching TRBD1. Germline V gene sequence: CDR1 MGHRA, CDR2 YSYEKL. This CDR3 has 18 residues. V trimming: 4 bases; J trimming: 1 base; junction bases outside the gene matches: 13. The CDR3 spells CASSRGQVVEVSNQPQHF. Written as DNA, the CDR3 is TGCGCCAGCAGCCGAGGACAGGTCGTGGAAGTAAGCAATCAGCCCCAGCATTTT.

This chain links TRBV30 with TRBJ2-1; 8 bases are shared with TRBD2. This CDR3 has 15 amino acids. The germline gives CDR1 GTSNPN, CDR2 SVGIG (reference sequence). The V segment lost 0 bases and the J segment 7 bases; nucleotides outside the gene matches: 8. The CDR3 nucleotides are TGTGCCTGGAGTGTAAGGCGGCTAGCGGGTAATGAGCAGTTCTTC. This translates into CAWSVRRLAGNEQFF.

The V and J genes are TRBV7-6 and TRBJ2-3, with 9 bases lining up with TRBD2. The CDR3 spans 15 residues. V lost 5 bases and J lost 3; bases outside the gene matches: 6. CDR1 is SGHVS and CDR2 is FNYEAQ in the germline V gene. In DNA form, the CDR3 reads TGTGCCAGCAGCCTACTAGCGGGCGGTACAGATACGCAGTATTTT. It translates to CASSLLAGGTDTQYF.